The 22 T cell receptor beta chains below come from one sample, sequenced in a study of T cell repertoires in cytomegalovirus infection. For these TCRs, the target antigens are not known. One entry per CDR3 protein, called by TCRdb with MiXCR from the reads. The sample yields about 68,000 distinct CDR3 sequences, approximately 24% seen once. Sequenced material: PBMCs, sequenced either directly or after in vitro stimulation (not recorded which). These receptors all stem from a human donor in good health (CMV status not recorded). Some clones in this sample may be carry-over from other donors' samples.

This clonotype was detected only a few times. The chain employs TRBV20-1 and TRBJ2-3; D not resolved. CDR3 size: 12 residues. V was trimmed by 0 bases and J by 4 bases, leaving 5 bases between them. CDR1 is DFQATT, CDR2 SNEGSKA, per germline (reference sequence). CDR3 loop: CSARDLADTQYF. The CDR3 nucleotides read TGCAGTGCTAGAGATTTGGCAGATACGCAGTATTTT.

This clonotype has ten or more counts. CDR3 in DNA: TGTGCCAGCAGCCTCCAGGAAAATCAGCCCCAGCATTTT. It translates to CASSLQENQPQHF. The chain links TRBV7-2 to TRBJ1-5; D not resolved. In germline, CDR1 is SGHTA, CDR2 FQGNSA. The CDR3 has 13 amino acids. Trimming took 5 bases from V and 4 from J, leaving 9 bases between them. Full variable domain (missing parts from reference TRBV7-2 and TRBJ1-5): GAGVSQSPSNKVTEKGKDVELRCDPISGHTALYWYRQSLGQGLEFLIYFQGNSAPDKSGLPSDRFSAERTGGSVSTLTIQRTQQEDSAVYLCASSLQENQPQHFGDGTRLSIL.

The sample holds a few counts of this clonotype. The V call is TRBV6-5, the J call TRBJ1-3; D may be TRBD1 (5 bases). The CDR3 is 16 residues long. From germline, CDR1 is MNHEY and CDR2 SVGAGI. The germline V and J ends were trimmed by 0 bases and 2 bases, with 11 bases remaining between them. The CDR3 spells CASSYSAAGPGNTIYF. CDR3 sequence (DNA): TGTGCCAGCAGTTACTCCGCAGCGGGGCCTGGAAACACCATATATTTT.

The chain employs TRBV20-1 and TRBJ2-7, with D unclear. Germline CDR1 DFQATT, CDR2 SNEGSKA (reference sequence). The CDR3 extends over 13 amino acids. Trimming left V 6 bases short and J 3 bases short, with 15 bases between. The CDR3 coding sequence is TGCAGTGCCGTACCGACGATAAACTACGAGCAGTACTTC. Translation gives CSAVPTINYEQYF.

V usage is TRBV19 and J usage is TRBJ2-1, with TRBD2 identical over 11 bases. This CDR3 is 18 amino acids long. Per the germline V gene, CDR1 is LNHDA and CDR2 is SQIVND (reference sequence). V shed 1 base, J shed 3 bases, and the junction held 8 bases outside the gene matches. The DNA for the CDR3 is TGTGCCAGTAGTATAGGAGTAGCGGGAGGGATATACTACAATGAGCAGTTCTTC. It is translated as CASSIGVAGGIYYNEQFF.

The chain employs TRBV6-5 and TRBJ2-4; 10 bases are shared with TRBD1. This CDR3 is 14 amino acids long. Germline CDR1 reads MNHEY; CDR2 reads SVGAGI. V lost 6 bases to trimming and J lost 6 bases; unmatched junction nucleotides: 5. The CDR3 coding sequence is TGTGCCAGCAGCCGACAGGGGGCCGGAAACATTCAGTACTTC. Its protein product is CASSRQGAGNIQYF.

This clonotype has only a few counts. The chain carries TRBV6-2 or TRBV6-3 and TRBJ2-2; 14 positions agree with TRBD2. Trimming took 2 bases from V and 6 from J; bases not matched to a gene: 2. Looked up from germline, CDR1 is MNHEY and CDR2 is SVGEGT. CDR3 size: 16 residues. CDR3 DNA sequence: TGTGCCAGCAGTTACGGGACTAGCGGGAGTCCCGGGGAGCTGTTTTTT. Encoded protein: CASSYGTSGSPGELFF.

The chain recombines TRBV7-2 with TRBJ1-5; 7 bases align to TRBD1. Trimming removed 0 bases from V and 3 bases from J; junction bases left unmatched: 2. Germline loops: CDR1 SGHTA, CDR2 FQGNSA. The CDR3 length is 15 residues. The CDR3 here is CASSLAGQINQPQHF. Written as DNA, the CDR3 is TGTGCCAGCAGCTTAGCGGGACAGATCAATCAGCCCCAGCATTTT.

CDR3 sequence: CASTGHGVVTIYF. The CDR3 DNA reads TGTGCCAGCACGGGACACGGGGTAGTCACCATATATTTT. The chain recombines TRBV12-3 or TRBV12-4 with TRBJ1-3; perhaps TRBD1 as D (6 bases). V gave up 7 bases and J gave up 9 bases, with 16 bases separating them. This CDR3 region has 13 residues.

This clonotype showed up many times. The V and J genes are TRBV7-2 and TRBJ2-3; 10 bases agree with TRBD1. Germline lookup yields CDR1 SGHTA and CDR2 FQGNSA. This CDR3 is 14 amino acids long. V was pared by 5 bases and J by 5 bases, with 4 bases of the junction left unmatched. The CDR3, as DNA: TGTGCCAGCAGCATAGACAGGGGGCAAGATACGCAGTATTTT. Residues: CASSIDRGQDTQYF.

This chain joins TRBV6-4 and TRBJ2-7, with TRBD1 matching over 9 bases. Germline-derived CDR1 and CDR2 are MRHNA and SNTAGT. J lost 5 bases, V lost 7 bases, and 12 bases had no gene match. The CDR3 is 15 residues long. The CDR3 loop reads CASTERGQGRDEQYV. In nucleotides, the CDR3 is TGTGCCAGCACCGAACGGGGACAGGGCCGCGACGAGCAGTACGTC.

In this sample, this clonotype turned up a few times. This chain links TRBV7-2 with TRBJ1-4; 10 bases are a match to TRBD1. After removal of 0 bases from V and 10 bases from J, the junction contained 11 bases not matched to a gene. The CDR3 extends over 17 amino acids. Germline CDR1 SGHTA, CDR2 FQGNSA. The CDR3 nucleotides read TGTGCCAGCAGCTTAGCCGGGAGACAGGGGGCTCGTGGAAAACTGTTTTTT. As protein: CASSLAGRQGARGKLFF.

This clonotype was counted at least ten times. This chain uses TRBV7-2 with TRBJ2-2, with D perhaps given as TRBD1 or TRBD2 (5 bases each). The germline CDR1 and CDR2 sequences are SGHTA and FQGNSA. The CDR3 consists of 14 residues. With 7 bases removed from V and 1 base from J, the gap between germline ends came to 10 bases. The DNA of the CDR3 is TGTGCCAGCAACCCGGGACGGAACACCGGGGAGCTGTTTTTT. Its protein is CASNPGRNTGELFF.

In its sample, this clonotype was seen many times. The V and J genes are TRBV12-3 or TRBV12-4 and TRBJ2-3; 8 nucleotides align to TRBD1. This CDR3 is built from 13 residues. J lost 5 bases, V lost 4 bases, and 2 bases had no gene match. DNA of the CDR3: TGTGCCAGCAGTTGGGGACAGGAAGATACGCAGTATTTT. Translating gives CASSWGQEDTQYF.

The chain carries TRBV20-1 and TRBJ1-1; D not resolved. From germline, CDR1 is DFQATT and CDR2 SNEGSKA (reference sequence). Trimming stripped 0 bases from V and 0 bases from J, with 8 bases between. The CDR3 covers 14 residues. The CDR3: CSARDRQMNTEAFF. In DNA, the CDR3 is TGCAGTGCTAGAGACCGGCAGATGAACACTGAAGCTTTCTTT.

The rearrangement uses TRBV9 and TRBJ2-2, with unresolved D. The CDR3 loop spans 14 amino acids. From germline, CDR1 is SGDLS and CDR2 YYNGEE. V shed 4 bases and J shed 6 bases, with 13 bases lying between them. CDR3 in DNA: TGTGCCAGCAGCCCGACCCCGGTGGCCGGGGAGCTGTTTTTT. Encoded protein: CASSPTPVAGELFF.

Turning to this clonotype: Germline is not matched at one junction end, which may reflect a read error. The chain recombines TRBV27 with TRBJ1-5, with 8 positions matching TRBD1. The CDR3 has 15 amino acids. The germline V gene encodes CDR1 MNHEY and CDR2 SMNVEV (reference sequence). CDR3 DNA: TGTGCCAGCAGATCTACAGGGGGGAGCAATCGGCCCCAGCATTTT. Encoded protein: CASRSTGGSNRPQHF.

There are many counts of this clonotype. J is TRBJ2-7 and V is TRBV12-3 or TRBV12-4; D gene uncertain. The CDR3 extends over 14 amino acids. Trimming left V 4 bases short and J 3 bases short, with 13 bases between. The CDR3 DNA sequence: TGTGCCAGCAGTTCTTACTTGTCCAGCTACGAGCAGTACTTC. Translating gives CASSSYLSSYEQYF.

J is TRBJ2-2 and V is TRBV20-1; 15 bases map to TRBD2. V lost 6 bases and J lost 5; bases outside the gene matches: 4. Germline CDR1 is DFQATT and CDR2 is SNEGSKA (reference sequence). The CDR3 totals 15 residues. This chain's CDR3 is CSARTSGRDTGELFF. The CDR3 nucleotides read TGCAGTGCCAGGACTAGCGGGAGGGATACCGGGGAGCTGTTTTTT.

This chain uses TRBV24-1 with TRBJ1-2; D call uncertain. V was clipped by 5 bases and J by 3 bases, with 9 bases between them. The CDR3 length is 13 residues. Germline loops: CDR1 KGHDR, CDR2 SFDVKD. This CDR3 is CATSVDGYYGYTF. The CDR3 nucleotides read TGTGCCACCAGTGTTGACGGCTACTATGGCTACACCTTC.

This clonotype came up a few times. The rearrangement joins TRBV7-9 to TRBJ1-1; TRBD1 aligns across 12 bases. CDR1 SEHNR and CDR2 FQNEAQ come from the germline V gene (reference sequence). V lost 4 bases and J lost 4; bases outside the gene matches: 10. This CDR3 spans 17 amino acids. The CDR3 DNA follows: TGTGCCAGCAGCTCCCGGGACAGGGGGCCCCTGGGCACTGAAGCTTTCTTT. Translation gives CASSSRDRGPLGTEAFF.

Only a few counts were recorded for this clonotype. The chain carries TRBV7-6 and TRBJ2-5, with 11 bases that match TRBD2. V lost 6 bases to trimming and J lost 5 bases; unmatched junction nucleotides: 11. This CDR3 contains 16 residues. In germline, CDR1 is SGHVS, CDR2 FNYEAQ. CDR3 residues: CASSLLAGGPWETQYF. The CDR3, as DNA: TGTGCCAGCAGTCTCTTAGCGGGAGGGCCGTGGGAGACCCAGTACTTC.